Below, 11 T cell receptor beta chains from the same sample are listed, as sequenced in a study of CD8 T cells in acute hepatitis C reinfection. Time point: acute HCV infection, within 168 days of estimated infection date. The hepatitis C virus-specific receptor repertoire was characterized directly ex vivo, with no prior expansion in culture. Libraries were prepared by immunoSEQ multiplex PCR; TCRdb keeps only in-frame clonotypes and omits some of them. The table has just under 500 clones, 45% to 50% seen once; the top ten hold 20% to 25%. Study results and caveats: Overrepresentation in the naive pool did not explain the preferential TRBV04 and TRBV06 usage seen in all groups.

The specimen comprised HCV NS3-1073 tetramer-sorted CD8+ T cells from PBMCs, sampled during acute infection. Receptors originate from a man aged 50 or older with chronic hepatitis C.

By share, this clone counts as large. This rearrangement joins TRBV6-5 to TRBJ2-2; D is perhaps TRBD1 or TRBD2 (5 bases each). Germline CDR1 reads MNHEY; CDR2 reads SVGAGI. This CDR3 is built from 16 residues. V lost 4 bases and J 1 base, leaving 13 bases between the germline ends. The CDR3 loop reads CASSFGTKVNTGELFF. The CDR3 DNA sequence: TGTGCCAGCAGTTTTGGGACGAAAGTGAACACCGGGGAGCTGTTTTTT.

CDR3 sequence reads: CASSQIRFEGLSQETQYF. CDR3 DNA sequence: TGTGCCAGCAGCCAAATCAGGTTCGAGGGCCTTTCCCAAGAGACCCAGTACTTC. The chain has TRBV27 and TRBJ2-5, with a weak D call TRBD2 (5 bases). This CDR3 has 18 residues. Germline values: CDR1 MNHEY, CDR2 SMNVEV (reference sequence). Trimming pared 6 bases from V and 1 base from J, leaving 24 bases between.

This clone occurred once. This rearrangement joins TRBV5-4 to TRBJ2-7; 8 nucleotides line up with TRBD2. Trimming cost V 4 bases and J 5 bases; bases outside gene matches: 11. Germline lookup yields CDR1 SGHNT and CDR2 YYREEE (reference sequence). The CDR3 contains 15 residues. CDR3 nucleotides: TGTGCCAGCAGCCAAGAGTTGGCGGGAGGAAACGAGCAGTACTTC. Translating it yields CASSQELAGGNEQYF.

The rearrangement links TRBV5-7 to TRBJ1-2; D is perhaps TRBD1 (6 bases). Being an ORF, TRBV5-7 has a function that is uncertain. V gave up 5 bases and J gave up 3 bases, with 11 bases separating them. The CDR3 is made up of 13 amino acids. DNA of the CDR3: TGTGCCAGCAGTTCGGACAGCCACTATGGCTACACCTTC. It specifies CASSSDSHYGYTF.

Judged by abundance, this clone is large. V and J are TRBV14 and TRBJ1-2; 9 nucleotides align to TRBD1. From germline, CDR1 is SGHDN and CDR2 FVKESK. The V and J ends lost 4 bases and 3 bases, in that order; junction bases with no gene match: 6. This CDR3 contains 15 residues. CDR3 sequence: CASSRRDREHYGYTF. The CDR3 bases are TGTGCCAGCAGCCGTCGGGACAGGGAACACTATGGCTACACCTTC.

Only one count was recorded for this clone. This likely traces to a read error, being one base from a far larger clone. This rearrangement joins TRBV11-2 to TRBJ1-1, with D perhaps TRBD1 (5 bases). The CDR3 runs to 13 residues. CDR1 is SGHAT, CDR2 FQNNGV, per germline. Here the CDR3 DNA reads TGTGCCGGCAGGGCTGCGAGGGATTCTGAAGCTTTCTTT. Residues: CAGRAARDSEAFF.

The V and J genes are TRBV9 and TRBJ2-1; D is ambiguous. V dropped 4 bases and J dropped 5 bases, with 7 bases sitting between them. From germline, CDR1 is SGDLS and CDR2 YYNGEE. The length of the CDR3 is 12 residues. The CDR3 here is CASSPLDNEQFF. The CDR3 DNA is TGTGCCAGCAGCCCCCTCGACAATGAGCAGTTCTTC.

For this clone: This likely traces to a read error, being one base from a far larger clone. The chain carries TRBV5-6 and TRBJ1-1; D is unresolved. Deletions cut 5 bases from V and 6 bases from J, with 14 bases between. CDR3 size: 13 residues. Germline CDR1 reads SGHDT; CDR2 reads YYEEEE. The CDR3 region is CASRATRDSEAFF. Written as DNA, the CDR3 is TGTGCCAGCAGGGCTACGAGGGATTCTGAAGCTTTCTTT.

The chain carries TRBV2 and TRBJ2-1, with a tentative D call TRBD2 (6 bases). V lost 3 bases and J lost 5, with 11 bases in between. Germline lookup yields CDR1 SNHLY and CDR2 FYNNEI. CDR3 length: 14 amino acids. For the CDR3, the DNA is TGTGCCAGCAGTGAGTTACTAGCCGACAATGAGCAGTTCTTC. This encodes CASSELLADNEQFF. The whole variable domain, filled in from reference TRBV2 and TRBJ2-1, reads EPEVTQTPSHQVTQMGQEVILRCVPISNHLYFYWYRQILGQKVEFLVSFYNNEISEKSEIFDDQFSVERPDGSNFTLKIRSTKLEDSAMYFCASSELLADNEQFFGPGTRLTVL.

V usage is TRBV4-2 and J usage is TRBJ1-1, with D possibly TRBD1 on 6 matching bases. Germline V gene lookup returns CDR1 LGHNA and CDR2 YNFKEQ. This CDR3 is built from 13 residues. Deletions cut 6 bases from V and 1 base from J, with 9 bases between. CDR3 amino acids: CASSRDKNTEAFF. DNA for the CDR3: TGTGCCAGCAGTCGGGACAAGAACACTGAAGCTTTCTTT.

V usage is TRBV6-5 and J usage is TRBJ2-5; D is unresolved. The CDR3 is 14 residues long. The V gene lost 4 bases and the J gene lost 2 bases, with 11 bases spanning the gap. Germline loops: CDR1 MNHEY, CDR2 SVGAGI. The DNA of the CDR3 is TGTGCCAGCAGTTCCCTCTTGGAACAAGAGACCCAGTACTTC. Its translation: CASSSLLEQETQYF.